Below are 9 T cell receptor beta chains sequenced from a single sample in a study of cytomegalovirus exposure and HLA in healthy donors. Use of 60 Vbeta and 13 Jbeta primers characterized the PCR. Only in-frame clones appear in the TCRdb table, and some are missing; sequencing was by immunoSEQ multiplex PCR. Among 150,000 or so clones listed, around two thirds were seen once. The sequencing sample was made of PBMCs. The receptor set was obtained from a man aged 30-40 years in good health and CMV-seropositive.

This clone was seen just once. V usage is TRBV6-5 and J usage is TRBJ1-5; 8 bases fit TRBD1. Per the germline V gene, CDR1 is MNHEY and CDR2 is SVGAGI. This CDR3 has 14 residues. With 6 bases clipped from V and 7 bases from J, the junction kept 8 bases outside the gene matches. The CDR3 bases are TGTGCCAGCAGGCAGGGGGCGGGAGACCAGCCCCAGCATTTT. Translating it yields CASRQGAGDQPQHF.

The chain carries TRBV30 and TRBJ1-2; D ambiguous. V lost 1 base and J 1 base, leaving 13 bases between the germline ends. Germline CDR1 and CDR2: GTSNPN and SVGIG (reference sequence). The length of the CDR3 is 15 residues. This CDR3 is CAWSEERWFNYGYTF. The CDR3, as DNA: TGTGCCTGGAGTGAGGAGAGGTGGTTTAACTATGGCTACACCTTC.

The V gene is TRBV27, the J gene TRBJ1-1; 8 nucleotides align to TRBD1. Germline CDR1 MNHEY, CDR2 SMNVEV (reference sequence). The CDR3 contains 15 residues. V shed 4 bases, J shed 4 bases, and the junction held 8 bases outside the gene matches. The CDR3 loop reads CASSYHGTGRTEAFF. The CDR3 DNA sequence: TGTGCCAGCAGTTACCACGGGACAGGTCGCACTGAAGCTTTCTTT.

The chain carries TRBV13 and TRBJ2-7, with a tentative D call TRBD2 (6 bases). Trimming stripped 5 bases from V and 0 bases from J, with 11 bases between. The CDR3 totals 14 residues. The germline CDR1 and CDR2 sequences are PRHDT and FYEKMQ (reference sequence). The CDR3 loop is CASSRSSDSYEQYF. The DNA for the CDR3 is TGTGCCAGCAGCCGTTCTAGCGACTCCTACGAGCAGTACTTC.

The chain has TRBV19 and TRBJ2-5, with 14 bases lining up with TRBD2. CDR1 is LNHDA, CDR2 SQIVND, per germline (reference sequence). The CDR3 is 19 residues long. The V gene end was trimmed by 5 bases and the J gene end by 2 bases; junction bases not matched to a gene: 13. The CDR3 bases are TGTGCCAGTAGTCCTAAACGCGGGACTAGCGGGAGTTGGCAAGAGACCCAGTACTTC. Its translation: CASSPKRGTSGSWQETQYF.

This chain uses TRBV5-1 with TRBJ2-5; the D is unclear. Trimming stripped 1 base from V and 0 bases from J, with 10 bases between. The length of the CDR3 is 15 residues. The germline V gene encodes CDR1 SGHRS and CDR2 YFSETQ. The CDR3 region is CASSLNRPYQETQYF. The CDR3 DNA follows: TGCGCCAGCAGCTTGAATCGTCCGTACCAAGAGACCCAGTACTTC. The full variable domain, its missing parts supplied by reference TRBV5-1 and TRBJ2-5, is KAGVTQTPRYLIKTRGQQVTLSCSPISGHRSVSWYQQTPGQGLQFLFEYFSETQRNKGNFPGRFSGRQFSNSRSEMNVSTLELGDSALYLCASSLNRPYQETQYFGPGTRLLVL.

This chain connects TRBV10-3 to TRBJ2-7; 7 nucleotides match TRBD2. Trimming cost V 1 base and J 4 bases; bases outside gene matches: 7. CDR1 is ENHRY, CDR2 SYGVKD, per germline. CDR3 length: 15 amino acids. DNA for the CDR3: TGTGCCATCAGTGAGTGGGAGGGCGTCAAGTACGAGCAGTACTTC. As protein: CAISEWEGVKYEQYF.

This clone was counted between two and nine times. The chain employs TRBV2 and TRBJ1-1; D possibly corresponds to TRBD1 (5 bases). The CDR3 spans 15 residues. V shed 3 bases and J shed 4 bases, with 15 bases lying between them. Germline lookup yields CDR1 SNHLY and CDR2 FYNNEI. CDR3 in amino acids: CASSEGLGGTTEAFF. The CDR3 DNA is TGTGCCAGCAGTGAGGGACTCGGAGGGACCACTGAAGCTTTCTTT.

This clone was detected a few times. CDR3 loop: CASSSGTSGQETQYF. CDR3 in DNA: TGTGCCAGCAGTTCGGGGACTAGCGGCCAAGAGACCCAGTACTTC. The J gene is TRBJ2-5, the V gene TRBV27; 11 bases align to TRBD2. Germline V CDR1 and CDR2: MNHEY, SMNVEV (reference sequence). Trimming cost V 4 bases and J 1 base; bases outside gene matches: 2. The CDR3 loop spans 15 amino acids.